This T cell receptor (beta chain) is from a study of beta chain features in type 1 diabetes (dated by TCRdb to the late 2010s). About the full investigation: Patients and healthy donors did not differ in mean age, gender distribution, total cell number or subset yield. A total of about 100,000,000 sorted cells were examined across all samples, and RNA yield correlated strongly with the number of cells per subset. Whereas all 30 or so donors provided naive and central memory subsets, regulatory and stem cell-like memory subsets were isolated from just 8 patients and about eight healthy donors. The study compared TCRB repertoires of sorted circulating CD4+ T cell subsets between recently diagnosed type 1 diabetes patients and matched healthy donors. The paper's findings and limits, for the study overall: In all four CD4+ subsets, TCRB CDR3 length was moderately but significantly shorter in type 1 diabetes patients. At VDJ recombination sites, type 1 diabetes patients had fewer insertions and more deleted nucleotides, which implies abnormalities in thymic rearrangement. Because cDNA was sequenced instead of genomic DNA, activated cells with high expression could be over-represented, although the groups did not differ in activation or CD3 levels. Because the HLA sub-analyses included only small numbers of individuals, any influence of HLA type on TCRB rearrangement was left unresolved. Naive, central memory and regulatory TCRB repertoires appeared to be more similar among patients than among healthy donors. PCR might favor shorter templates, but patient and control samples were amplified and corrected together, so any skew would affect both groups equally.

The High Capacity cDNA Reverse Transcription Kit was used to reverse transcribe all of the isolated RNA, meaning that expressed TCRB transcripts were what got sequenced. Naive, central memory and regulatory T cell samples underwent deep immunoSEQ sequencing, averaging around 3.7 million total reads per sample. Sorted cells were lysed in RLT buffer and RNA was extracted with DNase-treated RNeasy Micro or Mini kits, depending on cell number. Each cell subset was processed on its own to prevent cross-contamination, while patient and healthy donor samples were processed together. The immunoSEQ multiplex PCR was used to amplify TCRB sequences from cDNA, yielding 87-bp fragments that span the CDR3 region. The amplicons were sequenced using the Illumina HiSeq platform. Concerning the study's data processing: Synthetic template baselines were used to correct PCR bias computationally, reads within Hamming distance 2 were collapsed, and singletons that could not be merged were discarded. By aligning reads against IMGT, V, D and J genes, CDR3 length, and insertions or deletions at six rearrangement sites were assigned. Within each subset, clonotype counts were normalized to sorted cell number, after which true diversity and Gini coefficients were computed with the tcR R package. The overlap coefficient, calculated on TCRB nucleotide sequences, was used to measure repertoire sharing. Out-of-frame TCRB sequences from naive cells were analyzed as a proxy for the pre-selection repertoire. The immuneACCESS repertoire file appears here via TCRdb, limited to in-frame rearrangements. These files lack a portion of the clones; in checked studies, under half of the deficit traces to unresolved V genes, and the cause of the others is not known. V and J calls and clone size are copied from that table; D and trimming were computed from the DNA. A total of 350,000 to 450,000 clones appear in this sample, more than 11% of them only once. 0.035% to 0.045% of the sample rests with the top ten.

Each donor gave one peripheral blood draw, about 110 mL on average, collected into heparinised tubes. Using a panel that included CD45RO, CCR7, CD25, CD127, CD95 and CD27, naive, central memory, regulatory and stem cell-like memory CD4+ T cells were sorted on a BD FACSAria II. A purity above 98% was achieved for all sorted populations. Right away, PBMCs were isolated by Lymphoprep density gradient centrifugation and were stained directly, with no culture step. So that batch effects would be minimized, each experiment stained and sorted samples in pairs, pairing one healthy donor with one patient. This clone has only a few counts. The antigen it recognizes is unknown. Base quality data are lacking; no much larger clone is found one base away. After removal of 0 bases from V and 4 bases from J, the junction retains 7 bases not matched to a gene. The CDR3 covers 16 residues, taking in both the cysteine and the phenylalanine. Solely the CDR3 DNA is kept, with 48 bases framed from the first base. CDR1 and CDR2, looked up from the germline V gene, are SGDLS and YYNGEE.

This clonotype was sampled from a man aged 25 to 40 in good health. The sequencing input was naive CD4+ T cells from blood. The cell subset or site label of this sample denotes: true naive CD4+ T cells. Recombination connected TRBV9 to TRBJ2-3; 8 of the junction bases match TRBD2. The sequence in DNA is TGTGCCAGCAGCGTAGGGGGAGCGGGAGCTGCAGATACGCAGTATTTT. Translated, this gives CASSVGGAGAADTQYF.